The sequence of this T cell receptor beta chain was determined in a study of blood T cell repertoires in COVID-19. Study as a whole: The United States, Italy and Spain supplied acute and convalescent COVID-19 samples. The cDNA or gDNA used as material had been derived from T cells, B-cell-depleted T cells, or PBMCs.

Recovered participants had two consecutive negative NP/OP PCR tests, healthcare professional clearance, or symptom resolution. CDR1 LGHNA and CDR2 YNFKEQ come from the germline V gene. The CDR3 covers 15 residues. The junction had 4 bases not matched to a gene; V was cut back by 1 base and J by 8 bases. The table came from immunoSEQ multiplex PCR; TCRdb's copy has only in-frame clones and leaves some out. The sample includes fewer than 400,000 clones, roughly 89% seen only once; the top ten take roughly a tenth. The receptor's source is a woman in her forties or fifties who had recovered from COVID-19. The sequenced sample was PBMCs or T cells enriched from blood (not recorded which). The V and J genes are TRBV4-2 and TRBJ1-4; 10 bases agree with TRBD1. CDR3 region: CASSQGGQGLEKLFF. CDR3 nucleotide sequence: TGTGCCAGCAGCCAAGGGGGACAGGGGTTAGAAAAACTGTTTTTT.